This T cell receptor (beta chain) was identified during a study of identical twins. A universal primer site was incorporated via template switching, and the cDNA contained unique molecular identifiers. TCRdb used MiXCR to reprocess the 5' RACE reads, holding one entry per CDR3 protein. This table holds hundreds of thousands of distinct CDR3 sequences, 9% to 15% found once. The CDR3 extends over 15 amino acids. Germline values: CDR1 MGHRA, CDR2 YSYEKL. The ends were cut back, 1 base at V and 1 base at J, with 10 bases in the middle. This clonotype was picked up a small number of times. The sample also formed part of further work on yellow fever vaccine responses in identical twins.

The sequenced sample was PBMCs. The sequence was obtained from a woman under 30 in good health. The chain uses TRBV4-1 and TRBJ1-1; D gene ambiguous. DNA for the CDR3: TGCGCCAGCAGCCAAGGACCGGGCGCGAACACTGAAGCTTTCTTT. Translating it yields CASSQGPGANTEAFF.